This is a list of T cell receptor beta chains from one sample in a study of T cells in Graves' hyperthyroidism and ophthalmopathy. TCRdb redid the calling of the multiplex PCR reads with MiXCR, one entry per CDR3 protein. The data show over 250,000 distinct CDR3 sequences, 25% seen once. Material for sequencing was blood. Source of these receptors: a man aged 40-55 years with Graves' hyperthyroidism that later progressed to Graves' ophthalmopathy. Both conserved end residues are part of each CDR3. A D gene is named only where the DNA matches it firmly. Not every row has a clone size; where given, it reads once, few, many or a size class.

abundance,v_gene,len,d_gene,j_gene,CDR3nt,CDR3aa
many,TRBV20-1,13,TRBD2,TRBJ2-7,TGCAGTGCTTCCCGGACTAGCGACTACGAGCAGTACTTC,CSASRTSDYEQYF
many,TRBV7-9,15,TRBD1,TRBJ1-2,TGTGCCAGCAGCTTAGCCCCACAGGGGAACTATGGCTACACCTTC,CASSLAPQGNYGYTF
few,TRBV5-6,14,.,TRBJ2-5,TGTGCCAGCAGCTTCGGAAACCCCCCACGGACCCAGTACTTC,CASSFGNPPRTQYF
many,TRBV7-8,15,.,TRBJ1-5,TGTGCCAGCAGCTTAGAAGGGCGGAGCAATCAGCCCCAGCATTTT,CASSLEGRSNQPQHF
many,TRBV24-1,17,TRBD2,TRBJ2-2,TGTGCCACCAGTGACCCGGGGACTAGCGGGATTACCGGGGAGCTGTTTTTT,CATSDPGTSGITGELFF
.,TRBV6-2/TRBV6-3,14,.,TRBJ2-7,TGTGCCAGCACCTACGTCAAAGGGGCCTACGAGCAGTACTTC,CASTYVKGAYEQYF
many,TRBV18,15,.,TRBJ2-7,TGTGCCAGCTCACCAAATTATAGGGATAGCAACGAGCAGTACTTC,CASSPNYRDSNEQYF
.,TRBV20-1,15,.,TRBJ2-5,TGCAGTGCTAGAGATCTAGCAGGCGGGGAAGAGACCCAGTACTTC,CSARDLAGGEETQYF
many,TRBV12-3/TRBV12-4,12,.,TRBJ1-2,TGTGCCAGCACCCCACTCAGAAATGGCTACACCTTC,CASTPLRNGYTF
few,TRBV6-2/TRBV6-3,18,.,TRBJ2-6,TGTGCCAGCAGTTACTCTAACACCTTACCCTCTGGGGCCAACGTCCTGACTTTC,CASSYSNTLPSGANVLTF
many,TRBV12-3/TRBV12-4,14,.,TRBJ2-7,TGTGCCAGCAGTTTAGACAGCTACTCCTACGAGCAGTACTTC,CASSLDSYSYEQYF
many,TRBV19,14,TRBD1,TRBJ2-2,TGTGCCAGTTACAGGGGTTCCGGCACCGGGGAGCTGTTTTTT,CASYRGSGTGELFF
.,TRBV28,13,.,TRBJ2-7,TGTGCCAGCAGACTAGGACGTTACTACGAGCAGTACTTC,CASRLGRYYEQYF
.,TRBV7-8,18,TRBD1,TRBJ2-4,TGTGCCAGCAGTCCGACCGGGACAGGGATGTTTTTTGAAAACATTCAGTACTTC,CASSPTGTGMFFENIQYF
many,TRBV29-1,13,.,TRBJ1-1,TGCAGCGTTGACCCTTGGGGGAACACTGAAGCTTTCTTT,CSVDPWGNTEAFF
many,TRBV7-2,14,.,TRBJ2-3,TGTGCCAGCAGCTTAGCGAGACTCCCAGATACGCAGTATTTT,CASSLARLPDTQYF
many,TRBV28,15,.,TRBJ1-1,TGTGCCAGCAGTTTACGGTCGGGTTCGAACACTGAAGCTTTCTTT,CASSLRSGSNTEAFF
many,TRBV9,16,.,TRBJ2-2,TGTGCCAGCAGCGTAGAGGGTGGGAGAGGGACCGGGGAGCTGTTTTTT,CASSVEGGRGTGELFF
.,TRBV7-2,14,.,TRBJ2-2,TGTGCCAGCAGCTTCCGGGAGTTCACCGGGGAGCTGTTTTTT,CASSFREFTGELFF
.,TRBV6-2/TRBV6-3,13,.,TRBJ2-7,TGTGCCAGCAGTTACCCTAGCTCCTACGAGCAGTACTTC,CASSYPSSYEQYF
many,TRBV28,15,TRBD2,TRBJ2-7,TGTGCCAGCAGTTTAACGCGGGAGATGCGGCTCGAGCAGTACTTC,CASSLTREMRLEQYF
many,TRBV20-1,15,TRBD2,TRBJ2-3,TGCAGTGCTAGAGTACCGGGACTAGGTCCGGATACGCAGTATTTT,CSARVPGLGPDTQYF
many,TRBV18,15,.,TRBJ2-5,TGTGCCAGCTCACCAACGCTTGACCCCCCAGAGACCCAGTACTTC,CASSPTLDPPETQYF
many,TRBV6-5,14,TRBD1,TRBJ1-2,TGTGCCAGCAGTTCCGGGACAGGGACCAATGGCTACACCTTC,CASSSGTGTNGYTF
once,TRBV12-3/TRBV12-4,17,.,TRBJ2-3,TGTGCCAGCGCCCCATCTAGGGGGGAGAAAAGCACAGATACGCAGTATTTT,CASAPSRGEKSTDTQYF
many,TRBV6-1,15,.,TRBJ1-5,TGTGCCAGCATGCTAACAGGGACGCTTCAGCAGCCCCAGCATTTT,CASMLTGTLQQPQHF
many,TRBV25-1,16,.,TRBJ1-3,TGTGCCAGCAGTGTCTTCGGACGGGGCTCTGGAAACACCATATATTTT,CASSVFGRGSGNTIYF
many,TRBV28,14,.,TRBJ1-2,TGTGCCAGCACCCCAGGGCAGGGAAGCTATGGCTACACCTTC,CASTPGQGSYGYTF
many,TRBV5-1,16,TRBD2,TRBJ2-5,TGCGCCACCTCAACTTCCGGGACTAGCGGTCAAGAGACCCAGTACTTC,CATSTSGTSGQETQYF
.,TRBV4-2,14,.,TRBJ2-7,TGTGCCAGCAGCCAAGTGGCGCTAGCCTACGAGCAGTACTTC,CASSQVALAYEQYF
.,TRBV24-1,13,.,TRBJ2-2,TGTGCCACCAAGACCGGGACGACCGGGGAGCTGTTTTTT,CATKTGTTGELFF
.,TRBV7-2,15,.,TRBJ2-1,TGTGCCAGCACCCTGGGGGGGGGCACCTACAATGAGCAGTTCTTC,CASTLGGGTYNEQFF
.,TRBV7-9,13,.,TRBJ2-5,TGTGCCAGCAGGATTGGAGGGGGCGAGACCCAGTACTTC,CASRIGGGETQYF
many,TRBV4-1,14,.,TRBJ1-1,TGCGCCAGCAGCCACCCGACAGTGAACACTGAAGCTTTCTTT,CASSHPTVNTEAFF
many,TRBV2,15,.,TRBJ2-5,TGTGCCAGCAGTGCCACCGGGACGGGGGTCGGGACCCAGTACTTC,CASSATGTGVGTQYF
many,TRBV4-2,15,.,TRBJ2-4,TGTGCCAGCAGCCAAGATTGGGTGGTGGGGAACATTCAGTACTTC,CASSQDWVVGNIQYF
few,TRBV28,12,.,TRBJ1-5,TGTGCCAGTAGAACAGGTTATCAGCCCCAGCATTTT,CASRTGYQPQHF
.,TRBV5-1,13,.,TRBJ2-3,TGCGCCAGCATGTTTCGATATTCAGATACGCAGTATTTT,CASMFRYSDTQYF
many,TRBV20-1,13,TRBD2,TRBJ2-7,TGCAGTGCCGGCGGGAGGCTAAACTACGAGCAGTACTTC,CSAGGRLNYEQYF
many,TRBV5-5,14,.,TRBJ2-2,TGTGCCAGCAGCTTGCTATGGAACACCGGGGAGCTGTTTTTT,CASSLLWNTGELFF
.,TRBV30,15,TRBD1,TRBJ2-5,TGTGCCTGGAACCCGGGACAGGGAATCCAAGAGACCCAGTACTTC,CAWNPGQGIQETQYF
many,TRBV28,15,.,TRBJ2-2,TGTGCCAGCAGTCCACTAACGGGAAACACCGGGGAGCTGTTTTTT,CASSPLTGNTGELFF
many,TRBV20-1,15,.,TRBJ1-5,TGCAGTGCTCCCAGGGTTCGGGGGATCAATCAGCCCCAGCATTTT,CSAPRVRGINQPQHF
.,TRBV28,13,.,TRBJ1-2,TGTGCCAGCGGGGGGGAGGGGCACTATGGCTACACCTTC,CASGGEGHYGYTF
.,TRBV12-3/TRBV12-4,14,.,TRBJ2-7,TGTGCCAGCAGTCCCGGGTCTCGTGGGAACGAGCAGTACTTC,CASSPGSRGNEQYF
many,TRBV27,15,.,TRBJ1-1,TGTGCCAGCAGTAACCGAGTGACGGCGAACACTGAAGCTTTCTTT,CASSNRVTANTEAFF
many,TRBV7-2,15,TRBD1,TRBJ1-1,TGTGCCAGCAGCTTACTTCGGACAGGGAGAACTGAAGCTTTCTTT,CASSLLRTGRTEAFF
many,TRBV7-6,13,.,TRBJ2-7,TGTGCCAGCAGCTTTTTAAGGGAGTCCGAGCAGTACTTC,CASSFLRESEQYF